The 2 T cell receptor beta chains below come from one sample, sequenced in a study of T cell repertoires in cytomegalovirus infection. These receptors' antigens are unknown. TCRdb fed the reads into MiXCR, producing one record per CDR3 protein. This table holds about half a million distinct CDR3 sequences, approximately 46% found once. The sequenced sample was cultured PBMCs, obtained from culture after CMV antigen stimulation. The receptors shown here come from a human donor in good health (CMV status not recorded). Some clones in this sample may be carry-over from other donors' samples.

The rearrangement uses TRBV6-6 and TRBJ2-7; D possibly corresponds to TRBD2 (5 bases). This CDR3 has 13 amino acids. The V gene lost 6 bases and the J gene lost 3 bases, with 12 bases spanning the gap. Germline V gene data show CDR1 as MNHNY and CDR2 as SVGAGI (reference sequence). The CDR3 reads CASRVGMLYEQYF. Here the CDR3 DNA reads TGTGCCAGCAGAGTCGGGATGCTCTACGAGCAGTACTTC.

V is TRBV12-5 and J is TRBJ2-1, with 12 bases that match TRBD2. Trimming at V came to 1 base and at J to 9 bases, leaving 4 bases not matched to a gene. Per germline, CDR1 LGHNT and CDR2 FRNRAP. The CDR3 runs to 15 residues. The CDR3 loop reads CASGLGLAGVSEQFF. The DNA of the CDR3 is TGTGCTAGTGGTTTGGGACTAGCGGGAGTAAGTGAGCAGTTCTTC. The whole variable domain, filled in from reference TRBV12-5 and TRBJ2-1, reads DARVTQTPRHKVTEMGQEVTMRCQPILGHNTVFWYRQTMMQGLELLAYFRNRAPLDDSGMPKDRFSAEMPDATLATLKIQPSEPRDSAVYFCASGLGLAGVSEQFFGPGTRLTVL.